This passage covers 25 T cell receptor beta chains from one sample sequenced in a study of PD-L1 blockade in urothelial cancer. TCRdb's table, derived via immunoSEQ multiplex PCR, lists solely in-frame clones and lacks some. This sample has more than 50,000 clones, with roughly 80% found just once. The specimen was PBMCs, collected around atezolizumab (anti-PD-L1) treatment. Receptors originate from a man aged 65-85 years with urothelial cancer.

The chain carries TRBV29-1 and TRBJ1-1; tentative D call: TRBD1 (5 bases). Trimming removed 3 bases from V and 4 bases from J, with 18 bases in between. Germline CDR1 reads SQVTM; CDR2 reads ANQGSEA. The CDR3 length is 15 residues. CDR3 DNA: TGCAGCGTTGATGAGTCGGGGGAGCCGGGCACTGAAGCTTTCTTT. Its protein product is CSVDESGEPGTEAFF.

V usage is TRBV19 and J usage is TRBJ2-2; a possible D gene is TRBD2 (6 bases). The CDR3 consists of 16 residues. Germline CDR1 and CDR2: LNHDA and SQIVND (reference sequence). Trimming cost V 7 bases and J 5 bases, with 20 bases left between them. The CDR3 coding sequence is TGTGCCAGTATCAGGAGGTCCCGGGGGAGGACCGGGGAGCTGTTTTTT. Amino acid sequence: CASIRRSRGRTGELFF.

The chain has TRBV19 and TRBJ2-7; D may be TRBD2 (5 bases). The germline V gene encodes CDR1 LNHDA and CDR2 SQIVND (reference sequence). The CDR3 covers 14 residues. The V end lost 5 bases, the J end lost 0 bases, and 11 bases lay between the germline ends. The CDR3 region is CASSVGGSSYEQYF. DNA of the CDR3: TGTGCCAGTAGTGTGGGTGGGAGCTCCTACGAGCAGTACTTC.

The chain joins TRBV2 to TRBJ1-3; D remains unclear. Trimming shortened V by 4 bases and J by 2 bases, and 3 bases separated the two germline ends. Per germline, CDR1 SNHLY and CDR2 FYNNEI. The CDR3 contains 12 residues. DNA for the CDR3: TGTGCCAGCAGTGTCGCTGGAAACACCATATATTTT. Its protein product is CASSVAGNTIYF.

The genes are TRBV18 and TRBJ2-2; 12 bases fit TRBD2. The J segment lost 6 bases and the V segment lost 2 bases, leaving 7 bases of the junction unmatched. The CDR3 totals 17 residues. Germline values: CDR1 KGHSH, CDR2 LQKENI. CDR3: CASSPGLAGSSSGELFF. The CDR3 nucleotides are TGTGCCAGCTCACCAGGACTAGCGGGATCGTCGTCCGGGGAGCTGTTTTTT. Drawing the rest from reference TRBV18 and TRBJ2-2, the complete variable domain is NAGVMQNPRHLVRRRGQEARLRCSPMKGHSHVYWYRQLPEEGLKFMVYLQKENIIDESGMPKERFSAEFPKEGPSILRIQQVVRGDSAAYFCASSPGLAGSSSGELFFGEGSRLTVL.

The chain carries TRBV27 and TRBJ2-7; TRBD2 agrees at 9 bases. The junction had 2 bases not matched to a gene; V was cut back by 2 bases and J by 3 bases. The CDR3 is 14 residues long. The germline CDR1 and CDR2 sequences are MNHEY and SMNVEV (reference sequence). The CDR3 bases are TGTGCCAGCAGTTTAGCTAGCGGGAACTACGAGCAGTACTTC. Its translation: CASSLASGNYEQYF.

This clone was counted between two and nine times. The rearrangement uses TRBV30 and TRBJ1-1; D gene uncertain. CDR3 length equals 13 residues. CDR1 GTSNPN and CDR2 SVGIG come from the germline V gene (reference sequence). V was clipped by 0 bases and J by 1 base, with 6 bases between them. DNA of the CDR3: TGTGCCTGGAGTGTTTCCCAGAACACTGAAGCTTTCTTT. It is translated as CAWSVSQNTEAFF.

This chain uses TRBV19 with TRBJ2-3, with 9 bases identical to TRBD1. Trimming cost V 5 bases and J 4 bases; bases outside gene matches: 10. From germline, CDR1 is LNHDA and CDR2 SQIVND (reference sequence). The CDR3 runs to 16 residues. The CDR3 sequence: CASSPQPGQGPDTQYF. CDR3 DNA sequence: TGTGCCAGTAGTCCCCAACCGGGACAGGGACCAGATACGCAGTATTTT.

V is TRBV6-4 and J is TRBJ2-1, with 10 bases fitting TRBD2. The length of the CDR3 is 15 residues. Germline lookup yields CDR1 MRHNA and CDR2 SNTAGT. J gave up 4 bases and V 4 bases, and 4 bases lay outside the gene matches. The CDR3, as DNA: TGTGCCAGCAGTGGCAGCGGGAGGGGGTACAATGAGCAGTTCTTC. Protein product: CASSGSGRGYNEQFF.

The chain links TRBV15 to TRBJ2-1; 7 bases fit TRBD1. Germline loops: CDR1 LNHNV, CDR2 YYDKDF (reference sequence). V lost 1 base, J lost 5 bases, and 5 bases stayed unmatched. The CDR3 is 15 amino acids. CDR3 region: CATSRAGTANNEQFF. The CDR3 coding sequence is TGTGCCACCAGCAGAGCTGGGACAGCAAACAATGAGCAGTTCTTC. Supplemented by reference TRBV15 and TRBJ2-1, the full variable domain reads DAMVIQNPRYQVTQFGKPVTLSCSQTLNHNVMYWYQQKSSQAPKLLFHYYDKDFNNEADTPDNFQSRRPNTSFCFLDIRSPGLGDTAMYLCATSRAGTANNEQFFGPGTRLTVL.

This clone was detected a few times. The chain is built from TRBV30 and TRBJ1-2; D remains unclear. Germline CDR1 and CDR2: GTSNPN and SVGIG (reference sequence). CDR3 length: 12 amino acids. V was pared by 5 bases and J by 8 bases, with 15 bases between. The chain's CDR3 is CAWDLTRRGYTF. CDR3 coding DNA: TGTGCCTGGGACCTTACACGGCGGGGCTACACCTTC.

V usage is TRBV6-5 and J usage is TRBJ2-3; 8 positions agree with TRBD2. The junction had 6 bases not matched to a gene; V was cut back by 6 bases and J by 4 bases. The CDR3 length is 14 residues. Germline values: CDR1 MNHEY, CDR2 SVGAGI. The CDR3 DNA sequence: TGTGCCAGCAGAGTAGCGGGACGGGCAGATACGCAGTATTTT. This encodes CASRVAGRADTQYF.

CDR3 residues: CASSPGTSGYQSQYF. CDR3 nucleotides: TGTGCCAGCAGCCCCGGGACTAGCGGGTACCAGAGCCAGTACTTC. The V and J genes are TRBV7-6 and TRBJ2-5, with 12 nucleotides matching TRBD2. The CDR3 spans 15 residues. CDR1 is SGHVS and CDR2 is FNYEAQ in the germline V gene. After removal of 5 bases from V and 10 bases from J, the junction contained 11 bases not matched to a gene.

The chain employs TRBV30 and TRBJ1-4; D is unresolved. The CDR3 is 14 amino acids. The ends were cut back, 0 bases at V and 4 bases at J, with 9 bases in the middle. CDR1 GTSNPN and CDR2 SVGIG come from the germline V gene (reference sequence). CDR3: CAWSVRGVNEKLFF. DNA of the CDR3: TGTGCCTGGAGTGTACGAGGAGTTAATGAAAAACTGTTTTTT.

The chain couples TRBV6-1 to TRBJ1-3, with D perhaps TRBD1 (5 bases). The germline V gene encodes CDR1 MNHNS and CDR2 SASEGT. The CDR3 loop spans 14 amino acids. The germline V and J ends were trimmed by 7 bases and 0 bases, with 10 bases remaining between them. CDR3 sequence (DNA): TGTGCCAGCATCGGGGGTTCCTCTGGAAACACCATATATTTT. It yields the protein CASIGGSSGNTIYF.

The gene calls are TRBV19 and TRBJ2-1; 12 nucleotides agree with TRBD2. V lost 3 bases to trimming and J lost 2 bases; unmatched junction nucleotides: 11. The CDR3 has 19 residues. Germline V gene lookup returns CDR1 LNHDA and CDR2 SQIVND (reference sequence). As DNA, the CDR3 is TGTGCCAGTAGTATCTCTAGCGGGAGGGCCAGGGGGCCCTACAATGAGCAGTTCTTC. Amino acids: CASSISSGRARGPYNEQFF. Drawing the rest from reference TRBV19 and TRBJ2-1, the complete variable domain is DGGITQSPKYLFRKEGQNVTLSCEQNLNHDAMYWYRQDPGQGLRLIYYSQIVNDFQKGDIAEGYSVSREKKESFPLTVTSAQKNPTAFYLCASSISSGRARGPYNEQFFGPGTRLTVL.

The chain joins TRBV11-2 to TRBJ2-7; D remains unclear. This CDR3 has 13 residues. Germline lookup yields CDR1 SGHAT and CDR2 FQNNGV. V lost 5 bases to trimming and J lost 0 bases, with 8 bases between them. In DNA form, the CDR3 reads TGTGCCAGCAGCCTTAGAAACTCCTACGAGCAGTACTTC. Protein product: CASSLRNSYEQYF.

The chain couples TRBV7-3 to TRBJ2-1, with 11 nucleotides matching TRBD2. CDR1 SGHTA and CDR2 FQGTGA come from the germline V gene. Trimming at V came to 5 bases and at J to 9 bases, leaving 3 bases not matched to a gene. The CDR3 totals 13 residues. CDR3 in amino acids: CASSAGTSGEQFF. DNA of the CDR3: TGTGCCAGCAGCGCTGGGACTAGCGGTGAGCAGTTCTTC.

The rearrangement links TRBV27 to TRBJ1-5; 9 nucleotides align to TRBD1. This CDR3 comprises 15 residues. Germline values: CDR1 MNHEY, CDR2 SMNVEV (reference sequence). Trimming took 4 bases from V and 9 from J; bases not matched to a gene: 10. CDR3 loop: CASSSTWTGDGPQHF. DNA for the CDR3: TGTGCCAGCAGTTCAACCTGGACAGGGGACGGGCCCCAGCATTTT.

This chain connects TRBV6-6 to TRBJ1-2, with 8 bases fitting TRBD1. V lost 6 bases and J lost 8; bases outside the gene matches: 11. The length of the CDR3 is 14 residues. Germline V gives CDR1 MNHNY, CDR2 SVGAGI (reference sequence). The DNA for the CDR3 is TGTGCCAGCAGGGGCCGGACAGGGTCGGACGGCTACACCTTC. This codes for CASRGRTGSDGYTF.

The chain recombines TRBV30 with TRBJ1-1; no clear D. Trimming stripped 3 bases from V and 1 base from J, with 9 bases between. The CDR3 totals 13 residues. The germline CDR1 and CDR2 sequences are GTSNPN and SVGIG (reference sequence). The CDR3 reads CAWSFKRNTEAFF. The CDR3 DNA reads as TGTGCCTGGAGCTTCAAGAGGAACACTGAAGCTTTCTTT. The variable domain in full, completed from reference TRBV30 and TRBJ1-1, reads SQTIHQWPATLVQPVGSPLSLECTVEGTSNPNLYWYRQAAGRGLQLLFYSVGIGQISSEVPQNLSASRPQDRQFILSSKKLLLSDSGFYLCAWSFKRNTEAFFGQGTRLTVV.

The rearrangement uses TRBV10-3 and TRBJ2-5; 12 nucleotides agree with TRBD2. The CDR3 totals 14 residues. CDR1 is ENHRY, CDR2 SYGVKD, per germline. The J segment lost 4 bases and the V segment lost 6 bases, leaving 3 bases of the junction unmatched. The CDR3 protein is CAIRQGLAGETQYF. CDR3 coding DNA: TGTGCCATCAGACAGGGACTAGCGGGAGAGACCCAGTACTTC.

The CDR3 DNA reads TGTGCCAGTAGTCCCCGGATGGGACAGGGACTGGGCACAGATACGCAGTATTTT. Amino acid sequence: CASSPRMGQGLGTDTQYF. V gene TRBV19 combines with J gene TRBJ2-3; 9 bases agree with TRBD1. Germline values: CDR1 LNHDA, CDR2 SQIVND (reference sequence). The junction had 13 bases not matched to a gene; V was cut back by 5 bases and J by 1 base. The CDR3 is 18 amino acids.

The genes are TRBV7-8 and TRBJ2-6; TRBD2 matches at 14 bases. J lost 4 bases, V lost 5 bases, and 7 bases had no gene match. The germline V gene has CDR1 SGHVS and CDR2 FQNEAQ. The CDR3 runs to 18 residues. CDR3: CASSKGLAGVSGANVLTF. CDR3 bases: TGTGCCAGCAGCAAGGGACTAGCGGGAGTATCCGGGGCCAACGTCCTGACTTTC.

The V call is TRBV9, the J call TRBJ2-1; D is ambiguous. Trimming cost V 3 bases and J 0 bases, with 13 bases left between them. The CDR3 is 16 residues long. The germline V gene has CDR1 SGDLS and CDR2 YYNGEE. This CDR3 is CASSALGGSSYNEQFF. Here the CDR3 DNA reads TGTGCCAGCAGCGCGCTAGGCGGAAGCTCCTACAATGAGCAGTTCTTC.